This T cell receptor (beta chain) was observed in a study of blood T cell repertoires in COVID-19. Study as a whole: Researchers got acute and convalescent COVID-19 samples from the United States, Italy and Spain. In each case, the material was cDNA or gDNA derived from T cells, B-cell-depleted T cells, or PBMCs.

As originally analysed: Estimation of nucleated cell counts was performed using reference gene primer amplification. Here immunoSEQ multiplex PCR was the method, and the copy in TCRdb shows in-frame clones only, minus some. V and J calls and clone size are given by that table; D and trimming were obtained from the DNA. The profile shows some 300,000 clones, around 88% of them singletons. CDR3 length equals 14 residues. Germline CDR1 is SGHRS and CDR2 is YFSETQ. The ends were cut back, 4 bases at V and 5 bases at J, with 12 bases in the middle. This receptor was taken from a woman aged 25 to 39 who had recovered from COVID-19. Sequencing was performed on peripheral blood. The V and J genes are TRBV5-1 and TRBJ2-2, with D possibly being TRBD1 (6 bases). The DNA for the CDR3 is TGCGCCAGCAGCCTGAACCAGGGGACCGGGGAGCTGTTTTTT. Amino acid sequence: CASSLNQGTGELFF. Full variable domain (remainder filled in from reference TRBV5-1 and TRBJ2-2): KAGVTQTPRYLIKTRGQQVTLSCSPISGHRSVSWYQQTPGQGLQFLFEYFSETQRNKGNFPGRFSGRQFSNSRSEMNVSTLELGDSALYLCASSLNQGTGELFFGEGSRLTVL.